The next 26 T cell receptor beta chains were all read from a single sample in a study of blood T cells in healthy people across ages. For the second PCR, which ran for 7 to 11 cycles, a sample-barcoded 5' primer and a J-beta primer mix were used. TCRdb reanalysed the 5' RACE reads using MiXCR and keeps one entry per CDR3 protein. Of around 820,000 distinct CDR3 sequences in the sample, about 25% are singletons; the top ten hold 3% to 4.5%. The same data also went into a second study, on T cells of mothers and their children.

Source material: blood. The receptors here all came from a boy under 18 in good health.

This clonotype was found a few times. V and J are TRBV4-3 and TRBJ2-5, with D perhaps TRBD1 (5 bases). The germline V and J ends were trimmed by 2 bases and 9 bases, with 22 bases remaining between them. CDR3 length: 16 residues. Per the germline V gene, CDR1 is LGHNA and CDR2 is YSLEER. CDR3 coding DNA: TGCGCCAGCAGCCAAATATTAATTGACAGCGCTGAGCCCCAGTACTTC. Translating it yields CASSQILIDSAEPQYF.

There are a few counts of this clonotype. The genes are TRBV20-1 and TRBJ2-3; TRBD2 matches at 10 bases. Germline V lookup: CDR1 DFQATT, CDR2 SNEGSKA (reference sequence). CDR3 length equals 14 residues. V gave up 3 bases and J gave up 3 bases; unmatched junction bases: 3. The chain's CDR3 is CSASLAGVTDTQYF. The DNA for the CDR3 is TGCAGTGCTAGTCTAGCGGGAGTAACAGATACGCAGTATTTT.

The chain couples TRBV7-2 to TRBJ2-5; 11 bases match TRBD2. V shed 5 bases, J shed 3 bases, and the junction held 8 bases outside the gene matches. This CDR3 has 16 amino acids. Germline loops: CDR1 SGHTA, CDR2 FQGNSA. Here the CDR3 reads CASSPGPGLAEETQYF. Here the CDR3 DNA reads TGTGCCAGCAGCCCAGGGCCGGGACTAGCGGAAGAGACCCAGTACTTC. Based on the CDR3 plus reference TRBV7-2 and TRBJ2-5, the full variable domain is GAGVSQSPSNKVTEKGKDVELRCDPISGHTALYWYRQSLGQGLEFLIYFQGNSAPDKSGLPSDRFSAERTGGSVSTLTIQRTQQEDSAVYLCASSPGPGLAEETQYFGPGTRLLVL.

This clonotype has a handful of counts. This rearrangement joins TRBV13 to TRBJ2-7; 9 nucleotides line up with TRBD2. Losses at the gene ends were 9 bases for V and 6 bases for J; bases not matched to a gene: 15. The CDR3 runs to 15 residues. CDR1 is PRHDT and CDR2 is FYEKMQ in the germline V gene (reference sequence). The chain's CDR3 is CASTGNIAGVGEQYF. The CDR3 DNA reads as TGTGCCAGTACCGGAAATATAGCGGGAGTTGGCGAGCAGTACTTC.

V usage is TRBV24-1 and J usage is TRBJ2-3; D is undetermined. V dropped 4 bases and J dropped 2 bases, with 6 bases sitting between them. Per germline, CDR1 KGHDR and CDR2 SFDVKD. The CDR3 length is 13 residues. Here the CDR3 reads CATSDRTTDTQYF. The CDR3 nucleotides read TGTGCCACCAGTGACAGGACCACAGATACGCAGTATTTT.

This clonotype appeared a few times. This chain joins TRBV10-2 and TRBJ2-7, with a possible D match to TRBD2 (5 bases). Trimming pared 6 bases from V and 0 bases from J, leaving 18 bases between. CDR1 is WSHSY, CDR2 SAAADI, per germline. The CDR3 has 16 residues. The CDR3 loop reads CASRLSPPGSSYEQYF. As DNA, the CDR3 is TGCGCCAGCAGATTATCCCCGCCGGGGAGCTCCTACGAGCAGTACTTC.

This clonotype turned up a few times. This chain connects TRBV9 to TRBJ2-7; TRBD1 is a possible D gene (6 bases). The CDR3 covers 14 residues. Germline-derived CDR1 and CDR2 are SGDLS and YYNGEE. Trimming cost V 3 bases and J 1 base, with 11 bases left between them. CDR3: CASSALDSSYEQYF. The CDR3 DNA reads as TGTGCCAGCAGCGCCCTGGACAGTTCCTACGAGCAGTACTTC.

The chain carries TRBV12-3 or TRBV12-4 and TRBJ2-1; 9 nucleotides align to TRBD1. CDR3 size: 13 residues. J lost 9 bases, V lost 6 bases, and 6 bases had no gene match. CDR3 residues: CASRDRGLSEQFF. CDR3 nucleotide sequence: TGTGCCAGCAGGGACAGGGGATTGAGTGAGCAGTTCTTC.

This chain connects TRBV12-3 or TRBV12-4 to TRBJ1-2; D remains unclear. This CDR3 has 14 residues. The V and J ends lost 2 bases and 4 bases respectively, with 11 bases between them. The CDR3 reads CASSLSQISYGYTF. The CDR3 DNA reads as TGTGCCAGCAGTTTAAGTCAAATATCCTATGGCTACACCTTC.

This chain uses TRBV3-1 with TRBJ1-6, with D maybe TRBD1 (5 bases). The ends were cut back, 4 bases at V and 9 bases at J, with 16 bases in the middle. Germline values: CDR1 LGHDT, CDR2 YNNKEL (reference sequence). The CDR3 has 15 residues. CDR3 sequence (DNA): TGTGCCAGCAGCCCCGCTTTAGGGGCTCGTTCACCCCTCCACTTT. Translated, it gives CASSPALGARSPLHF.

This chain uses TRBV5-1 with TRBJ2-3; tentatively, D is TRBD1 or TRBD2 (5 bases each). Looked up from germline, CDR1 is SGHRS and CDR2 is YFSETQ. Trimming took off 4 bases at V and 2 bases at J, with 17 bases between the two ends. The CDR3 is 16 residues long. CDR3 protein: CASSPGPSYTTDTQYF. The CDR3, as DNA: TGCGCCAGCAGCCCGGGACCATCTTATACCACAGATACGCAGTATTTT.

In this sample, this clonotype turned up a few times. The chain links TRBV25-1 to TRBJ2-2; perhaps TRBD2 as D (5 bases). The CDR3 spans 14 residues. Per germline, CDR1 MGHDK and CDR2 SYGVNS. With 6 bases removed from V and 3 bases from J, the gap between germline ends came to 11 bases. The CDR3 sequence is CASRGVRDTGELFF. The DNA for the CDR3 is TGTGCCAGCAGGGGAGTTCGGGACACCGGGGAGCTGTTTTTT.

V usage is TRBV15 and J usage is TRBJ2-1; 7 bases fit TRBD1. Germline CDR1 LNHNV, CDR2 YYDKDF (reference sequence). There are 14 residues in the CDR3. V lost 6 bases and J lost 6; bases outside the gene matches: 8. As DNA, the CDR3 is TGTGCCACCAGTGGACAGGACAGCACCAATGAGCAGTTCTTC. This translates into CATSGQDSTNEQFF.

This rearrangement joins TRBV5-1 to TRBJ2-5; 11 nucleotides match TRBD2. V was pared by 1 base and J by 4 bases, with 3 bases of the junction left unmatched. Germline V lookup: CDR1 SGHRS, CDR2 YFSETQ. The CDR3 runs 15 residues. CDR3 sequence: CASSLLLAGVETQYF. CDR3 in DNA: TGCGCCAGCAGCTTGTTACTAGCGGGAGTAGAGACCCAGTACTTC.

The J gene is TRBJ2-1, the V gene TRBV18; 9 positions match TRBD2. V lost 6 bases, J lost 9 bases, and 9 bases stayed unmatched. Germline CDR1 is KGHSH and CDR2 is LQKENI. CDR3 length: 14 residues. CDR3 in amino acids: CASSVGSGGGEQFF. As DNA, the CDR3 is TGTGCCAGCTCCGTCGGTAGCGGGGGCGGTGAGCAGTTCTTC.

This clonotype was detected only a few times. The J gene is TRBJ2-1, the V gene TRBV5-1; D gene uncertain. The J call could be wrong; TRBJ2-7 is a better fit for the DNA end. Per germline, CDR1 SGHRS and CDR2 YFSETQ. CDR3 length equals 14 residues. DNA of the CDR3: TGCGCCAGCAGCTTGGCCACACAGACCCACGAGCAGTACTTC. Its translation is CASSLATQTHEQYF.

The chain is built from TRBV11-2 and TRBJ2-5, with a tentative D call TRBD2 (7 bases). The J call may be in error: the DNA end matches TRBJ2-1 better. The CDR3 length is 14 residues. The germline CDR1 and CDR2 sequences are SGHAT and FQNNGV. The DNA of the CDR3 is TGTGCCAGTCAAGGGGGAGGGTTAAGGAATGAGCAGTTCTTC. Protein product: CASQGGGLRNEQFF.

The table lists this clonotype with a few counts. The V gene is TRBV6-5, the J gene TRBJ2-7, with 11 bases fitting TRBD2. The CDR3 is 14 amino acids. The V gene's germline CDR1 is MNHEY and CDR2 SVGAGI. V shed 7 bases and J 6 bases; nucleotides not matched to a gene: 8. CDR3 amino acids: CASTKTSGTGEQYF. In nucleotides, the CDR3 is TGTGCCAGCACTAAGACTAGCGGGACGGGCGAGCAGTACTTC.

The chain couples TRBV14 to TRBJ2-1; D ambiguous. CDR3 size: 19 residues. Germline V gives CDR1 SGHDN, CDR2 FVKESK. V was pared by 0 bases and J by 0 bases, with 18 bases between. The CDR3 DNA follows: TGTGCCAGCAGCCAAGATCTTTGGTCGGGTAAATCCTCCTACAATGAGCAGTTCTTC. Its protein product is CASSQDLWSGKSSYNEQFF.

This clonotype has just a few counts. The CDR3 reads CASTQGGNEKLFF. The CDR3 coding sequence is TGTGCCAGCACCCAAGGGGGTAATGAAAAACTGTTTTTT. The V gene is TRBV2, the J gene TRBJ1-4; TRBD1 might be the D (6 bases). The ends were cut back, 7 bases at V and 4 bases at J, with 10 bases in the middle. The germline CDR1 and CDR2 sequences are SNHLY and FYNNEI. The CDR3 is 13 amino acids.

This sequence joins TRBV29-1 and TRBJ1-4; TRBD1 agrees at 10 bases. Germline CDR1 reads SQVTM; CDR2 reads ANQGSEA. This CDR3 comprises 15 residues. V gave up 4 bases and J gave up 6 bases; unmatched junction bases: 8. Here the CDR3 DNA reads TGCAGCGTTGGTGGGACAGGGGCTTGGGATGAAAAACTGTTTTTT. Residues: CSVGGTGAWDEKLFF.

This clonotype appeared a few times. The chain joins TRBV20-1 to TRBJ2-1, with 12 positions matching TRBD2. This CDR3 region has 17 residues. Germline V gives CDR1 DFQATT, CDR2 SNEGSKA (reference sequence). CDR3 coding DNA: TGCAATGCAACCCCAAATGATCTAGCGGGGGGGCGCAATGAGCAGTTCTTC. Amino acid sequence: CNATPNDLAGGRNEQFF.

The CDR3 DNA is TGTGCCAGCAGTTACTCGAAGGTCAGGGGGGGCAATGAGCAGTTCTTC. The encoded protein is CASSYSKVRGGNEQFF. The rearrangement links TRBV6-5 to TRBJ2-5; D may be TRBD1 or TRBD2 (7 bases each). Near its end, the DNA agrees better with TRBJ2-1, so the J call may be wrong. From germline, CDR1 is MNHEY and CDR2 SVGAGI. This CDR3 is 16 amino acids long.

The chain uses TRBV6-6 and TRBJ2-7; unclear D gene. This CDR3 is built from 14 residues. Trimming took off 2 bases at V and 2 bases at J, with 10 bases between the two ends. The germline V gene encodes CDR1 MNHNY and CDR2 SVGAGI (reference sequence). CDR3 residues: CASSYSLGTYEQYF. Written as DNA, the CDR3 is TGTGCCAGCAGTTACAGTCTGGGGACCTACGAGCAGTACTTC.

This chain connects TRBV11-1 to TRBJ2-3, with D tentatively TRBD1 or TRBD2 (5 bases each). The CDR3 has 13 amino acids. Germline CDR1 is SGHAT and CDR2 is FQDESV (reference sequence). V was cut by 5 bases and J by 6 bases, with 12 bases left in between. The CDR3 DNA reads as TGTGCCAGCAGCGGGGATGAGGGGGATACGCAGTATTTT. The encoded protein is CASSGDEGDTQYF.

This clonotype came up a few times. The gene calls are TRBV28 and TRBJ2-5, with D possibly matching TRBD1 (6 bases). With the DNA end fitting TRBJ2-7 better, the J assignment may be wrong. The CDR3 length is 14 residues. In germline, CDR1 is MDHEN, CDR2 SYDVKM. The CDR3, as DNA: TGTGCCAGCAGTTTCCAGGGGACACGCTACGAGCAGTACTTC. Its translation is CASSFQGTRYEQYF.